The next 14 T cell receptor beta chains were all read from a single sample in a study of blood T cell repertoires in COVID-19. Generated by immunoSEQ multiplex PCR, the TCRdb table keeps only in-frame clones and is missing some. The repertoire includes more than 85,000 clones, approximately 80% of them detected once, and about 9.3% sits in the top ten. Sample: peripheral blood. These receptors originate from a man aged 55 to 70 with active or convalescent COVID-19.

J is TRBJ2-1 and V is TRBV6-1, with 10 bases matching TRBD2. Germline CDR1 is MNHNS and CDR2 is SASEGT. This CDR3 comprises 20 residues. V was pared by 1 base and J by 0 bases, with 12 bases of the junction left unmatched. CDR3 region: CASSEVRKGWTSGSYNEQFF. As DNA, the CDR3 is TGTGCCAGCAGTGAAGTAAGAAAAGGTTGGACTAGCGGCTCCTACAATGAGCAGTTCTTC.

The rearrangement uses TRBV11-2 and TRBJ2-1; 12 nucleotides match TRBD2. J gave up 12 bases and V 1 base, and 7 bases lay outside the gene matches. Germline CDR1 is SGHAT and CDR2 is FQNNGV. The CDR3 is 15 residues long. The CDR3 nucleotides are TGTGCCAGCAGCTTAGTTCTAGCGGGAGGGTGGGGGCAGTTCTTC. It encodes CASSLVLAGGWGQFF.

This chain uses TRBV30 with TRBJ1-1; 9 bases agree with TRBD1. This CDR3 is 14 amino acids long. Germline-derived CDR1 and CDR2 are GTSNPN and SVGIG (reference sequence). Germline trimming cut 1 base from V and 5 bases from J; bases unmatched to any gene: 5. CDR3: CAWSGGTGKTEAFF. CDR3 sequence (DNA): TGTGCCTGGAGTGGTGGGACAGGGAAGACTGAAGCTTTCTTT.

V gene TRBV7-8 combines with J gene TRBJ1-1; D gene unclear. The CDR3 runs to 13 residues. V lost 2 bases to trimming and J lost 1 base, with 5 bases between them. The V gene's germline CDR1 is SGHVS and CDR2 FQNEAQ. The CDR3 here is CASSLQENTEAFF. In DNA, the CDR3 is TGTGCCAGCAGCTTACAGGAGAACACTGAAGCTTTCTTT.

The chain is built from TRBV6-2 or TRBV6-3 and TRBJ2-7; 10 bases map to TRBD2. V lost 5 bases to trimming and J lost 2 bases; unmatched junction nucleotides: 9. The CDR3 totals 16 residues. From germline, CDR1 is MNHEY and CDR2 SVGEGT. The CDR3 reads CASSTPSSGRPYEQYF. CDR3 DNA sequence: TGTGCCAGCAGTACCCCGTCTAGCGGGAGACCCTACGAGCAGTACTTC.

The chain joins TRBV19 to TRBJ1-6; TRBD1 might be the D (5 bases). CDR3 length: 15 amino acids. Germline assignment: CDR1 LNHDA and CDR2 SQIVND (reference sequence). Trimming took off 1 base at V and 10 bases at J, with 14 bases between the two ends. CDR3: CASSIGGQVSSPLHF. The CDR3, as DNA: TGTGCCAGTAGTATAGGTGGACAAGTATCCTCACCCCTCCACTTT.

V is TRBV7-2 and J is TRBJ2-7; 9 nucleotides line up with TRBD1. The CDR3 sequence is 13 residues long. Germline trimming cut 5 bases from V and 5 bases from J; bases unmatched to any gene: 4. Germline V gene lookup returns CDR1 SGHTA and CDR2 FQGNSA. The CDR3 reads CASSRDRVNEQYF. DNA of the CDR3: TGTGCCAGCAGCCGGGACAGGGTGAACGAGCAGTACTTC.

This sequence joins TRBV11-2 and TRBJ2-1; no clear D. The CDR3 sequence is 16 residues long. Germline CDR1 is SGHAT and CDR2 is FQNNGV. With 1 base removed from V and 0 bases from J, the gap between germline ends came to 10 bases. Here the CDR3 reads CASSLGLRSSYNEQFF. CDR3 coding DNA: TGTGCCAGCAGCTTAGGACTGCGGAGCTCCTACAATGAGCAGTTCTTC.

The chain carries TRBV6-2 or TRBV6-3 and TRBJ2-5; D uncertain. This CDR3 is 14 amino acids long. The V end lost 6 bases, the J end lost 3 bases, and 14 bases lay between the germline ends. Germline V gene data show CDR1 as MNHEY and CDR2 as SVGEGT. The CDR3 bases are TGTGCCAGCAGCCGTACGAGTCTGGAAGAGACCCAGTACTTC. Protein sequence: CASSRTSLEETQYF.

This chain connects TRBV19 to TRBJ1-5, with D possibly being TRBD1 (5 bases). This CDR3 comprises 17 residues. In germline, CDR1 is LNHDA, CDR2 SQIVND (reference sequence). Trimming left V 5 bases short and J 3 bases short, with 20 bases between. In DNA form, the CDR3 reads TGTGCCAGTAGTCCCCGTGCGGGGGAGAGGGTCAATCAGCCCCAGCATTTT. Amino acids: CASSPRAGERVNQPQHF.

V usage is TRBV6-5 and J usage is TRBJ1-6; a possible D gene is TRBD1 (6 bases). Trimming left V 2 bases short and J 3 bases short, with 8 bases between. The CDR3 consists of 15 residues. Germline CDR1 and CDR2: MNHEY and SVGAGI. The CDR3 sequence: CASSYRDIYNSPLHF. The DNA for the CDR3 is TGTGCCAGCAGTTACAGGGACATCTATAATTCACCCCTCCACTTT.

V gene TRBV6-2 or TRBV6-3 combines with J gene TRBJ2-1, with 9 bases fitting TRBD1. This CDR3 has 19 amino acids. After removal of 4 bases from V and 2 bases from J, the junction contained 15 bases not matched to a gene. Germline V gives CDR1 MNHEY, CDR2 SVGEGT. In DNA form, the CDR3 reads TGTGCCAGCAGTTGGACGGGACAGGGCGGACTAGGGGCCTACAATGAGCAGTTCTTC. This sequence encodes CASSWTGQGGLGAYNEQFF.

Points on this clone: The sample holds other DNA sequences that translate to the same CDR3. The CDR3 nucleotides are TGTGCCAGCAGCCCTCGGACTTCCTACAATGAGCAGTTCTTC. Its protein product is CASSPRTSYNEQFF. The chain combines TRBV9 with TRBJ2-1; possible D gene TRBD2, 5 bases. V dropped 4 bases and J dropped 1 base, with 9 bases sitting between them. CDR3 size: 14 residues. The germline V gene has CDR1 SGDLS and CDR2 YYNGEE.

The chain carries TRBV2 and TRBJ2-1, with TRBD1 as a possible D gene (5 bases). The CDR3 has 11 residues. Germline V CDR1 and CDR2: SNHLY, FYNNEI. The V and J ends lost 11 bases and 5 bases respectively, with 10 bases between them. CDR3 nucleotide sequence: TGTGCCGGGCAGGGAAACAATGAGCAGTTCTTC. It codes for CAGQGNNEQFF. Together with reference TRBV2 and TRBJ2-1, the CDR3 gives the full variable domain: EPEVTQTPSHQVTQMGQEVILRCVPISNHLYFYWYRQILGQKVEFLVSFYNNEISEKSEIFDDQFSVERPDGSNFTLKIRSTKLEDSAMYFCAGQGNNEQFFGPGTRLTVL.